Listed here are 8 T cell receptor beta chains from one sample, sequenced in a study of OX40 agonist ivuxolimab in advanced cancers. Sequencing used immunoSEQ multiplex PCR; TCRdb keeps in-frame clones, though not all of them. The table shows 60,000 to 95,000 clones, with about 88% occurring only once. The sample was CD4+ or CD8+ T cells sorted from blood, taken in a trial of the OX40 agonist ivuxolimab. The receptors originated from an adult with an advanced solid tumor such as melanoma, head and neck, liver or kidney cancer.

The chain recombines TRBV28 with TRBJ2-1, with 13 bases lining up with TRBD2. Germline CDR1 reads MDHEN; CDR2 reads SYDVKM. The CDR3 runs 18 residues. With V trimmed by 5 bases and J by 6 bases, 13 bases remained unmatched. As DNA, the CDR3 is TGTGCCAGCAGTCTCAACCCCCGGACTAGCGGGAGCCGCAATGAGCAGTTCTTC. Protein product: CASSLNPRTSGSRNEQFF.

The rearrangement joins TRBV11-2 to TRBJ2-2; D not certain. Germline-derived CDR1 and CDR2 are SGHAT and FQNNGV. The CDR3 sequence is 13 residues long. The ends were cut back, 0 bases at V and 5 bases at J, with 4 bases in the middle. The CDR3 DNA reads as TGTGCCAGCAGCTTAGAAAGAACCGGGGAGCTGTTTTTT. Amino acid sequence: CASSLERTGELFF.

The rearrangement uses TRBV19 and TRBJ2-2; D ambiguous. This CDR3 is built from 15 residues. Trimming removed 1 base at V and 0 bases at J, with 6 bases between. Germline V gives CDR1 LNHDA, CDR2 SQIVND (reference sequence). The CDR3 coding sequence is TGTGCCAGTAGTATAGTGGCAGCGAACACCGGGGAGCTGTTTTTT. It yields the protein CASSIVAANTGELFF.

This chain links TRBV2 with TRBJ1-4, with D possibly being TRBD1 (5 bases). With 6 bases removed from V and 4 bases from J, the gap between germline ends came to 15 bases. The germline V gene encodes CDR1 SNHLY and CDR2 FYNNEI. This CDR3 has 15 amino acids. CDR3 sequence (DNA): TGTGCCAGCAGCACCCTTTCAGGGTTTAATGAAAAACTGTTTTTT. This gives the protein CASSTLSGFNEKLFF.

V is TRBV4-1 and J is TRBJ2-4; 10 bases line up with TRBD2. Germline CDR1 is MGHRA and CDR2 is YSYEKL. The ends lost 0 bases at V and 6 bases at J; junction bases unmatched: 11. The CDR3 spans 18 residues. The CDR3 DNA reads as TGCGCCAGCAGCCAAGAAGGGCTAGCGGGGGACCACAGAAACATTCAGTACTTC. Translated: CASSQEGLAGDHRNIQYF.

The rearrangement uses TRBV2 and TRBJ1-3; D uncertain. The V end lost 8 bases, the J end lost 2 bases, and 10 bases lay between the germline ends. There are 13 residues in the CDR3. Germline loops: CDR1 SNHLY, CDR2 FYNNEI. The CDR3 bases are TGTGCCAGCGGCCTCTTAACTGGAAACACCATATATTTT. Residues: CASGLLTGNTIYF.

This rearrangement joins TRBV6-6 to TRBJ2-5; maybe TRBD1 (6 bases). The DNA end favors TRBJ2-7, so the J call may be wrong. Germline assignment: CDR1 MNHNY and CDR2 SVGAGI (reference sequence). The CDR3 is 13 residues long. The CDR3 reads CASRHRLQGEQYF. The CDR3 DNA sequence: TGTGCCAGCAGGCACCGACTACAGGGCGAGCAGTACTTC.

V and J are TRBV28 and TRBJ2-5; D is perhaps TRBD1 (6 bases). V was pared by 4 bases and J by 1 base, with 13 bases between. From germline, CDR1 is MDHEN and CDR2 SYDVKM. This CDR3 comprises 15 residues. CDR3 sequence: CASSSTDRSQETQYF. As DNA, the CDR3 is TGTGCCAGCAGTTCTACGGACAGATCCCAAGAGACCCAGTACTTC.